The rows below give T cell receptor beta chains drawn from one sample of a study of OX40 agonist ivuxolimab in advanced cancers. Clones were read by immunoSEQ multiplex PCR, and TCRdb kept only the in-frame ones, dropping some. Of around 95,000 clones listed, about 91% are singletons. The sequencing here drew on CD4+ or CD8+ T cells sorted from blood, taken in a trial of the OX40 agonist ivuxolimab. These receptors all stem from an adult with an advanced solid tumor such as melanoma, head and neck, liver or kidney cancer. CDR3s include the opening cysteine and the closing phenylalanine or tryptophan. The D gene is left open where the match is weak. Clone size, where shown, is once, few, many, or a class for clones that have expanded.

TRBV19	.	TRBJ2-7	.	TGTGCCAGTAGTTCTCGGACAGCCGAGCAGTACTTC	CASSSRTAEQYF
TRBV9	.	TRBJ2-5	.	TGTGCCAGCAGCGTAGTAGGCTCCTCGGGCGAGACCCAGTACTTC	CASSVVGSSGETQYF
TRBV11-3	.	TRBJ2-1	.	TGTGCCAGCACGCGGGGGCGGGGGTCCTACAATGAGCAGTTCTTC	CASTRGRGSYNEQFF
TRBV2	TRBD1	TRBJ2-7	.	TGTGCCAGCACTAGATGGACAGGGACCTACGAGCAGTACTTC	CASTRWTGTYEQYF
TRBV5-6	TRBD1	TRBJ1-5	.	TGTGCCAGCAGTTCAAGGAGGGGGACAGGATATTATAGCAATCAGCCCCAGCATTTT	CASSSRRGTGYYSNQPQHF
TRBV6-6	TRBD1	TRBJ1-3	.	TGTGCCAGCAGAGATCGACAGGGACAGGGAAACACCATATATTTT	CASRDRQGQGNTIYF
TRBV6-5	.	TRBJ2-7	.	TGTGCCAGCAGGAAGGGACGGAACTACGAGCAGTACTTC	CASRKGRNYEQYF
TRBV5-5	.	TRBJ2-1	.	TGTGCCAGCAGCCGGGGGAGCGGGCACAATGAGCAGTTCTTC	CASSRGSGHNEQFF
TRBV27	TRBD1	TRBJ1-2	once	TGTGCCAGCAGTCAAAGGGACAGAGCTAACTATGGCTACACCTTC	CASSQRDRANYGYTF
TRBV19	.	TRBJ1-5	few	TGTGCCAGTAGTATCGAAAAGGGTGTAGGCAATCAGCCCCAGCATTTT	CASSIEKGVGNQPQHF
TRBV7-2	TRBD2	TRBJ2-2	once	TGTGCCAGCACCTCCCGTGGGGCTAGCGGGAGAATCGGGGAGCTGTTTTTT	CASTSRGASGRIGELFF
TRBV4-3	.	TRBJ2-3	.	TGCGCCAGCAGCCAAGATTTGGTTAGCACAGATACGCAGTATTTT	CASSQDLVSTDTQYF
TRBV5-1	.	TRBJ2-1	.	TGCGCCAGCAGCTTGCAGTCGTGGACCGACAATGAGCAGTTCTTC	CASSLQSWTDNEQFF
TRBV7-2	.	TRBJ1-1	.	TGTGCCAGCAGTTTTACAGTGAACACTGAAGCTTTCTTT	CASSFTVNTEAFF
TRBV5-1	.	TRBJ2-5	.	TGCGCCAGCAGCTTTGGGACTGAAGAGACCCAGTACTTC	CASSFGTEETQYF
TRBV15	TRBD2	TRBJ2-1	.	TGTGCCACCAGTAGCGGGAGGGCCGGGAATGAGCAGTTCTTC	CATSSGRAGNEQFF
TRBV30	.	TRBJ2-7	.	TGTGCCTGGGGGACAGCGGGGTGGTACGAGCAGTACTTC	CAWGTAGWYEQYF
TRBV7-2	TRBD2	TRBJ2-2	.	TGTGCCAGCAGCCTCAGACTAGCGGGAGGGCCGCTTTTGACCGGGGAGCTGTTTTTT	CASSLRLAGGPLLTGELFF
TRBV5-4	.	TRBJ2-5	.	TGTGCCAGCAGCGGTGAGTGGGAAGAGACCCAGTACTTC	CASSGEWEETQYF
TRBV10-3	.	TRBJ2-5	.	TGTGCCATCGGGCGGAATAGCGATCAAGAGACCCAGTACTTC	CAIGRNSDQETQYF
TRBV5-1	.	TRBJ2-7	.	TGCGCCAGCAGCTTTCTGGCAGGGCACTCCTACGAGCAGTACTTC	CASSFLAGHSYEQYF
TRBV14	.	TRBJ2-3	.	TGTGCCAGCAGCCAAGACCCCGGTCTTATGCAAGATACGCAGTATTTT	CASSQDPGLMQDTQYF
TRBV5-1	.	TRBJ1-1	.	TGCGCCAGCAGCTTGGAATCCACCGGAGCTGAAGCTTTCTTT	CASSLESTGAEAFF
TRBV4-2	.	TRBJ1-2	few	TGTGCCAGCAGCCAAGATCTTCTGGGGTATGGCTACACCTTC	CASSQDLLGYGYTF
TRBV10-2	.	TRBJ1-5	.	TGCGCCAGTGGAGCCGGGACTAGCAATCAGCCCCAGCATTTT	CASGAGTSNQPQHF
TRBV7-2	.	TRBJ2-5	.	TGTGCCAGCAGCTTATGGGAGACCCAGTACTTC	CASSLWETQYF
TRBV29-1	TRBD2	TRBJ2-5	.	TGCAGCGTTGGGTCTAGCGGGAAAGAGACCCAGTACTTC	CSVGSSGKETQYF
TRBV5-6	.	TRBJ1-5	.	TGTGCCAGCAGCCGAATGTATGGACAGCCCCAGCATTTT	CASSRMYGQPQHF
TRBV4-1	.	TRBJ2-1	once	TGCGCCAGCAGCCAAGAGGTCCTCCGCGGGGAGCAGTTCTTC	CASSQEVLRGEQFF
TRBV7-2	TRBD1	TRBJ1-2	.	TGTGCCAGCAGCGTACAGGGGGGTGTGGGCTACACCTTC	CASSVQGGVGYTF
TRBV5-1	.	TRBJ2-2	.	TGCGCCAGCAGCCTCCTCGAGGAGCTGTTTTTT	CASSLLEELFF
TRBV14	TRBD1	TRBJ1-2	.	TGTGCCAGCAGCCAGGGACAGGAAGCCTATGGCTACACCTTC	CASSQGQEAYGYTF
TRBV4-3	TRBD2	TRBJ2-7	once	TGCGCCAGCAGCCAAGATAGGGACTACCAAAAAGAGCAGTACTTC	CASSQDRDYQKEQYF
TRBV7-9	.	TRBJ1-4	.	TGTGCCAGCAGCTTAGGGTCAGGGCCGGGAGAAAAACTGTTTTTT	CASSLGSGPGEKLFF
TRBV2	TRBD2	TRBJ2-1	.	TGTGCCAGCAGTTCACCTAGCGGGGCCTACAATGAGCAGTTCTTC	CASSSPSGAYNEQFF
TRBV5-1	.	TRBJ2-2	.	TGCGCCAGCAGCCCTGGACACTTCACCGGGGAGCTGTTTTTT	CASSPGHFTGELFF